A selection of T cell receptor beta chains follows, all from one sample in a study of T cells after somatic rescue of genetic block. The assay was immunoSEQ multiplex PCR, and TCRdb's table has in-frame clones only and misses some. The sample records roughly 65,000 clones, 85% to 95% being singletons. The sequenced material came from peripheral blood mononuclear cells (PBMCs). The receptors were gathered from a man aged 40-49 years. Both conserved end residues are part of each CDR3. D genes are given only for firm matches. Size tells how often a clone was seen (once, few, many) or the class of an expanded clone, and some rows leave it out.

d_call,j_call,v_call,clone_size,cdr3_nt,cdr3_aa
TRBD1,TRBJ2-5,TRBV5-1,NA,TGCGCCAGCAGCTTTGGGACAGCAGAGACCCAGTACTTC,CASSFGTAETQYF
NA,TRBJ2-5,TRBV25-1,NA,TGTGCCAGCAGTGACCCAGGGGAAGAGACCCAGTACTTC,CASSDPGEETQYF
NA,TRBJ2-1,TRBV4-1,NA,TGCGCCAGCAGCCAAGCCCCGTACAATGAGCAGTTCTTC,CASSQAPYNEQFF
TRBD1,TRBJ1-1,TRBV18,NA,TGTGCCAGCTCACTAGGACAGGGGGACACTGAAGCTTTCTTT,CASSLGQGDTEAFF
TRBD1,TRBJ2-2,TRBV5-1,NA,TGCGCCAGCAGCAGTGGGACAGGGAACACCGGGGAGCTGTTTTTT,CASSSGTGNTGELFF
NA,TRBJ2-5,TRBV5-1,NA,TGCGCCAGCAGCTTAACAGCCCGGGAGACCCAGTACTTC,CASSLTARETQYF
NA,TRBJ2-3,TRBV20-1,NA,TGCAGCACCGGCCACACAGATACGCAGTATTTT,CSTGHTDTQYF
NA,TRBJ1-6,TRBV25-1,NA,TGTGCCAGCAGTGAATCCGGATTTTCCTATAATTCACCCCTCCACTTT,CASSESGFSYNSPLHF
NA,TRBJ1-6,TRBV27,once,TGTGCCAGCAGGGAGGCTAGCAATTCACCCCTCCACTTT,CASREASNSPLHF
NA,TRBJ1-1,TRBV4-3,NA,TGCGCCAGCAGCCCTGCCGGACTGAACACTGAAGCTTTCTTT,CASSPAGLNTEAFF
NA,TRBJ1-2,TRBV25-1,NA,TGTGCCGAAGGTCTCGACATATCGGGCTACACCTTC,CAEGLDISGYTF
NA,TRBJ1-1,TRBV28,NA,TGTGCCAGCAGTTTATTCGGGGGTGGGGAGGATGAAGCTTTCTTT,CASSLFGGGEDEAFF
TRBD1,TRBJ2-6,TRBV5-8,NA,TGTGCCAGCAGCCACAGGGGCTCTGGGGCCAACGTCCTGACTTTC,CASSHRGSGANVLTF
NA,TRBJ1-5,TRBV7-2,NA,TGTGCCAGCAGCAAAAGCGACCCAGGGGAGGATCAGCCCCAGCATTTT,CASSKSDPGEDQPQHF
NA,TRBJ1-1,TRBV28,NA,TGTGCCAGCAGTTCCTACCAAACGAACACTGAAGCTTTCTTT,CASSSYQTNTEAFF
NA,TRBJ2-7,TRBV6-6,once,TGTGCCAGCCGGGACGGAAGCTCCTACGAGCAGTACTTC,CASRDGSSYEQYF
NA,TRBJ1-6,TRBV2,NA,TGTGCCAGCAGTGAGCTTAGGGGCGGCCCCCTCCACTTT,CASSELRGGPLHF
TRBD2,TRBJ2-7,TRBV4-1,NA,TGCGCCAGCAGCCAAGTGGGGACTACTCGATCCTACGAGCAGTACTTC,CASSQVGTTRSYEQYF
TRBD1,TRBJ2-5,TRBV5-1,NA,TGCGCCAGCAGGGGACAGGGGCTAGAGACCCAGTACTTC,CASRGQGLETQYF
TRBD2,TRBJ2-7,TRBV7-8,NA,TGTGCCAGCAGCCCCCGGGGAGGGGTTACCGTATCCTACGAGCAGTACTTC,CASSPRGGVTVSYEQYF
NA,TRBJ2-7,TRBV7-6,NA,TGTGCCAGCAGCTTAGGAACGGGCGGGGACGGCTACGAGCAGTACTTC,CASSLGTGGDGYEQYF
NA,TRBJ2-5,TRBV5-1,NA,TGCGCCAGCAGCGCCTGGGCGGCAGGGCGGGGAGAGACCCAGTACTTC,CASSAWAAGRGETQYF
NA,TRBJ1-3,TRBV9,NA,TGTGCCAGCAGCGTAGAGCCCTACAGGAACTCTGGAAACACCATATATTTT,CASSVEPYRNSGNTIYF
NA,TRBJ2-7,TRBV5-8,NA,TGTGCCGACGACGACAGGTCCTCCGAGCAGTACTTC,CADDDRSSEQYF
TRBD2,TRBJ2-1,TRBV19,NA,TGTGCCAGTAGTCTGAGGGAGGGCCGGAATGAGCAGTTCTTC,CASSLREGRNEQFF
TRBD1,TRBJ2-7,TRBV28,NA,TGTGCCAGCAGACTACCCGGACAGGGAAAGACCTACGAGCAGTACTTC,CASRLPGQGKTYEQYF
TRBD1,TRBJ2-5,TRBV15,NA,TGTGCCACCAGCACCTCAGGGGGATGGGCGACCCAGTACTTC,CATSTSGGWATQYF
TRBD2,TRBJ2-1,TRBV5-4,once,TGTGCCAGCAGCGCCGGGACTAGCGGGAGACCCTACAATGAGCAGTTCTTC,CASSAGTSGRPYNEQFF
TRBD1,TRBJ2-2,TRBV6-5,NA,TGTGCCAGCAGTACAGGGGCAGCGAACACCGGGGAGCTGTTTTTT,CASSTGAANTGELFF
NA,TRBJ2-2,TRBV27,NA,TGTGCCAGCAGAAAAGCCTGGAACACCGGGGAGCTGTTTTTT,CASRKAWNTGELFF
NA,TRBJ1-6,TRBV28,NA,TGTGCCAGCAGTTTAGCGGCGCTACCCCTCCACTTT,CASSLAALPLHF
TRBD1,TRBJ1-1,TRBV5-1,NA,TGCGCCAGCAGCTTGGGGATGGGGGACAGGGGCATCACTGAAGCTTTCTTT,CASSLGMGDRGITEAFF
TRBD1,TRBJ2-2,TRBV19,NA,TGTGCCAGTAGTATAAACAGGGGGCGTCGGGAGCTGTTTTTT,CASSINRGRRELFF
TRBD1,TRBJ2-7,TRBV4-1,NA,TGCGCCAGCAGCCAAGCTGACAGGGAGACCTACGAGCAGTACTTC,CASSQADRETYEQYF
NA,TRBJ1-1,TRBV5-1,NA,TGCGCCAGCAGCAGGGGGAATACGGGACATCTGAACACTGAAGCTTTCTTT,CASSRGNTGHLNTEAFF
TRBD1,TRBJ1-2,TRBV28,NA,TGTGCCAGCAGTCCCGCGGGACAGAACTATGGCTACACCTTC,CASSPAGQNYGYTF
NA,TRBJ2-7,TRBV10-1,NA,TGCGCCAGCAGTGCAGGGTTGAAAGTCTACGAGCAGTACTTC,CASSAGLKVYEQYF
NA,TRBJ2-7,TRBV5-1,NA,TGCGCCAGCAGCTTCACCGGGACATCGTATGACGAGCAGTACTTC,CASSFTGTSYDEQYF
NA,TRBJ2-1,TRBV18,NA,TGTGCCAGCTCACCCCAGCGGGTTAGCTCCTACAATGAGCAGTTCTTC,CASSPQRVSSYNEQFF
TRBD2,TRBJ2-7,TRBV4-3,NA,TGCGCCAGCAGCCAAGAGAGCGGGAGCGTCTACGAGCAGTACTTC,CASSQESGSVYEQYF
NA,TRBJ2-7,TRBV28,NA,TGTGCCAGCAGTTTATATATAACAGCCTACGAGCAGTACTTC,CASSLYITAYEQYF
TRBD1,TRBJ1-3,TRBV7-9,NA,TGTGCCAGCAGCTTGGGACAGGGATATGGAAACACCATATATTTT,CASSLGQGYGNTIYF
NA,TRBJ2-1,TRBV27,NA,TGTGCCAGCACCAGAAGGGGCAGGGGTTACAATGAGCAGTTCTTC,CASTRRGRGYNEQFF
NA,TRBJ1-2,TRBV7-2,NA,TGTGCCAGCAGCTTGGGACGCCTCTCCTTC,CASSLGRLSF
NA,TRBJ2-7,TRBV13,once,TGTGCCAGCAGCCTTCGAGAGGTATACGAGCAGTACTTC,CASSLREVYEQYF
NA,TRBJ2-7,TRBV5-1,NA,TGCGCCAGCAGCTTGGCCATCGATATCTACGAGCAGTACTTC,CASSLAIDIYEQYF
TRBD2,TRBJ2-1,TRBV7-8,NA,TGTGCCAGCAGCTTTAAGGTCAGGAGCGGGGGGGGTTACAATGAGCAGTTCTTC,CASSFKVRSGGGYNEQFF
NA,TRBJ1-1,TRBV9,NA,TGTGCCAGCAGCGTAGAAATGAACACTGAAGCTTTCTTT,CASSVEMNTEAFF
NA,TRBJ2-1,TRBV9,NA,TGTGCCAGCAGCGTAGACCCCTCCTACAATGAGCAGTTCTTC,CASSVDPSYNEQFF
TRBD2,TRBJ2-2,TRBV19,NA,TGTGCCAGTAGTCCACGGACTAGCGGAACCGGGGAGCTGTTTTTT,CASSPRTSGTGELFF